These T cell receptor beta chains were read from a single sample in a study of shared clonotypes between healthy human individuals. Libraries were prepared by immunoSEQ multiplex PCR; TCRdb keeps only in-frame clonotypes and omits some of them. The sample records about 1.5 million clones, roughly 95% being singletons. The specimen was naive CD4+ T cells sorted from blood. The source of these receptors is a man aged 30 to 39 in good health. Both conserved end residues are part of each CDR3. D genes are given only for firm matches.

TRBJ2-3,TRBV5-1,TRBD2,CAGTLAGDRTDTQYF,TGCGCCGGAACCTTAGCGGGAGATCGCACAGATACGCAGTATTTT
TRBJ2-1,TRBV7-2,TRBD2,CASSLRVSGREDNEQFF,TGTGCCAGCAGCTTAAGAGTTAGCGGGAGAGAAGACAATGAGCAGTTCTTC
TRBJ1-5,TRBV19,NA,CASRFGTTAWSAQHF,TGTGCCAGTAGGTTCGGGACCACCGCTTGGTCGGCCCAGCATTTT
TRBJ1-5,TRBV10-3,NA,CAISESNIAVSAQHF,TGTGCCATCAGTGAGTCGAATATTGCCGTTTCGGCCCAGCATTTT
TRBJ2-1,TRBV5-1,TRBD2,CASSLLAGAYEQFF,TGCGCCAGCAGCTTACTAGCGGGAGCGTATGAGCAGTTCTTC
TRBJ2-1,TRBV5-1,TRBD2,CASSSQLAGGIYNEQFF,TGCGCCAGCAGCTCCCAACTAGCGGGAGGGATTTACAATGAGCAGTTCTTC
TRBJ2-7,TRBV11-3,TRBD1,CASSSRTGPGVEQYF,TGTGCCAGCAGCTCGCGGACAGGGCCCGGGGTCGAGCAGTACTTC
TRBJ2-1,TRBV2,NA,CASSAVGFEQFF,TGTGCCAGCAGTGCCGTAGGGTTTGAGCAGTTCTTC
TRBJ2-2,TRBV7-3,NA,CASSLKEGMAGELFF,TGTGCCAGCAGCTTAAAAGAGGGGATGGCTGGGGAGCTGTTTTTT
TRBJ1-3,TRBV20-1,NA,CSAWSGNTIYF,TGCAGTGCTTGGTCTGGAAACACCATATATTTT